This entry concerns a single T cell receptor beta chain. Its specificity is unknown. It was second doses at about 4 or about 12 weeks that were pooled. The data originate from a study of T cell responses to AZD1222 COVID-19 vaccine. Study-wide results and caveats: Vaccination with two AZD1222 doses was followed by a rise in Spike-specific TCR breadth and depth. Baseline testing showed seropositivity in only six or seven AZD1222 recipients. Repertoire sampling occurred only after the peak T cell response.

V was clipped by 2 bases and J by 4 bases; unmatched bases: 4. The CDR3 runs to 15 residues. Germline CDR1 SGDLS, CDR2 YYNGEE. The assay was immunoSEQ multiplex PCR, and TCRdb's table has in-frame clones only and misses some. Of about 78,000 clones in the sample, roughly nine tenths were seen once. This receptor was taken from an adult who received the AZD1222 COVID-19 vaccine. V is TRBV9 and J is TRBJ2-7; TRBD1 aligns across 12 bases. The sequencing here drew on peripheral blood, taken 28 days after the second AZD1222 dose. The CDR3 nucleotides are TGTGCCAGCAGCGTGGGGACAGGGGGCATGTACGAGCAGTACTTC. The encoded protein is CASSVGTGGMYEQYF.